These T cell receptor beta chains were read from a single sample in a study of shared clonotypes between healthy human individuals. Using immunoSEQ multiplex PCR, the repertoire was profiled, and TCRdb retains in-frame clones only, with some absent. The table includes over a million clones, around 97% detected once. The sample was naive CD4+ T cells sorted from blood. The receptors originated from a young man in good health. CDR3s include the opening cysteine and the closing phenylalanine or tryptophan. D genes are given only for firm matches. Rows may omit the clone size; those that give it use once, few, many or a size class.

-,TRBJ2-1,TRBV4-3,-,CASSQDVLSGGNEQFF,TGCGCCAGCAGCCAAGATGTTCTTTCCGGCGGCAATGAGCAGTTCTTC
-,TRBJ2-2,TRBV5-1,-,CASSLAGTRANTGELFF,TGCGCCAGCAGCTTGGCAGGGACTCGCGCGAACACCGGGGAGCTGTTTTTT
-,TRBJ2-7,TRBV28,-,CASSSGGEQYF,TGTGCCAGCAGTTCTGGCGGCGAGCAGTACTTC
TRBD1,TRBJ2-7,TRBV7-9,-,CASSLAGTGSYEQYF,TGTGCCAGCAGCTTAGCAGGGACAGGGTCATACGAGCAGTACTTC
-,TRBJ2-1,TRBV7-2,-,CASSLGWYEQFF,TGTGCCAGCAGCTTAGGGTGGTATGAGCAGTTCTTC
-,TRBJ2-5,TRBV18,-,CASSRGKPQIQETQYF,TGTGCCAGCTCACGAGGGAAGCCGCAAATCCAAGAGACCCAGTACTTC
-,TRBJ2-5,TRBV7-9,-,CASMMGVQETQYF,TGTGCCAGCATGATGGGGGTACAAGAGACCCAGTACTTC
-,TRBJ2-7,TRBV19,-,CASSVRAAQPSYEQYF,TGTGCCAGTAGTGTCCGAGCCGCTCAACCCTCCTACGAGCAGTACTTC
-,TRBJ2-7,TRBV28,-,CASSLGQTNFYEQYF,TGTGCCAGCAGTTTAGGACAAACAAACTTCTACGAGCAGTACTTC
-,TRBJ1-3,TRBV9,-,CASSVFDRTISGNTIYF,TGTGCCAGCAGCGTCTTTGACAGGACTATATCTGGAAACACCATATATTTT
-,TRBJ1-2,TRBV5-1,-,CASSSGTNYGYTF,TGCGCCAGCAGCTCCGGGACAAACTATGGCTACACCTTC
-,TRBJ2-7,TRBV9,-,CASSGLGVIGEQYF,TGTGCCAGCAGCGGGCTCGGGGTGATCGGGGAGCAGTACTTC
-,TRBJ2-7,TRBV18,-,CASSLPRGGISYEQYF,TGTGCCAGCTCACTCCCGAGGGGGGGAATTTCCTACGAGCAGTACTTC
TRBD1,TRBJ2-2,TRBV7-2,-,CASRRQGWGTGELFF,TGTGCCAGCAGAAGACAGGGTTGGGGCACCGGGGAGCTGTTTTTT
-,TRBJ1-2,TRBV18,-,CASSPLGRGLGANYGYTF,TGTGCCAGCTCACCACTCGGTAGGGGCCTAGGGGCTAACTATGGCTACACCTTC
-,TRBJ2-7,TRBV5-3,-,CARSLAGQRNMDEQYF,TGTGCCAGAAGCTTGGCCGGGCAGCGAAACATGGACGAGCAGTACTTC
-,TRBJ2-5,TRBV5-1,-,CASSSVGGPPLETQYF,TGCGCCAGCAGCTCGGTAGGCGGTCCACCTCTCGAGACCCAGTACTTC
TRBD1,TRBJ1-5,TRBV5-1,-,CASSIGTGVQPQHF,TGCGCCAGCAGCATAGGGACAGGGGTTCAGCCCCAGCATTTT
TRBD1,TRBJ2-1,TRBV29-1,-,CSVSKGQGDEQFF,TGCAGCGTCTCCAAGGGACAGGGCGATGAGCAGTTCTTC
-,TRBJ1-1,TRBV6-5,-,CASSYGAGRTEAFF,TGTGCCAGCAGTTACGGGGCAGGGAGGACGGAAGCTTTCTTT
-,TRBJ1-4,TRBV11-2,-,CASSLLGALPEKLFF,TGTGCCAGCAGCTTATTGGGTGCTCTACCTGAAAAACTGTTTTTT
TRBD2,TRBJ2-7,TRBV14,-,CASSRHAGGDEQYF,TGTGCCAGCAGCCGCCATGCGGGAGGGGACGAGCAGTACTTC
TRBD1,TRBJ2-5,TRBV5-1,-,CASSWGDRGQETQYF,TGCGCCAGCAGCTGGGGGGACAGGGGCCAAGAGACCCAGTACTTC
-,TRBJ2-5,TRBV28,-,CASRSKETQYF,TGTGCCAGCAGATCCAAAGAGACCCAGTACTTC
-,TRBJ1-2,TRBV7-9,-,CASSLVQRGYGYTF,TGTGCCAGCAGCTTAGTACAGCGCGGCTATGGCTACACCTTC
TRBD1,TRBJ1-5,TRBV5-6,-,CASSSFGDRGLASNQPQHF,TGTGCCAGCAGCTCCTTCGGCGACAGGGGGCTAGCTAGCAATCAGCCCCAGCATTTT
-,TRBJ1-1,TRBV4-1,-,CANSRPLEAFF,TGCGCCAACTCAAGACCGTTAGAAGCTTTCTTT
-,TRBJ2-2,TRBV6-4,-,CASRDKNTGELFF,TGTGCCAGCAGGGACAAGAACACCGGGGAGCTGTTTTTT
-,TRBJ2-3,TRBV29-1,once,CSVSVPRGTTDTQYF,TGCAGCGTTTCGGTCCCTCGAGGTACCACAGATACGCAGTATTTT
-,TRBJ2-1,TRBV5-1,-,CASSGSGPHNEQFF,TGCGCCAGCAGCGGGTCGGGCCCCCACAATGAGCAGTTCTTC
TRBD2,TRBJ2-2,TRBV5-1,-,CASSLIASGRGTGELFF,TGCGCCAGCAGCTTGATAGCTAGCGGGAGGGGCACCGGGGAGCTGTTTTTT